This T cell receptor (beta chain) originates from a study of human T cells and chemical hapten exposure. Study overall: Small pooled library volume differences mainly caused per-sample TCR yield variation.

During construction of the library, unique molecular identifiers were attached to individual cDNA molecules for quantitative, reproducible TCR counting. In the study's own analysis: Per-sample TCR counts ranged from roughly 20,000 to 700,000, median around 96,000. TCRdb redid the calling of the reads with MiXCR, one entry per CDR3 protein. The V and J calls reflect TCRdb's pipeline rather than the authors' work. The sample has about 120,000 distinct CDR3 sequences; around 8.5% are singletons. Points on this clonotype: The antigen is undetermined.

The J segment lost 5 bases and the V segment lost 3 bases, leaving 10 bases of the junction unmatched. This CDR3 region has 17 residues. Germline V gene lookup returns CDR1 DFQATT and CDR2 SNEGSKA (reference sequence). General study points: DPC sensitization left the count of TCRs above 1 in 1000 unchanged.

Blood, whole and unfractionated, served as the source for total RNA extraction. The genes are TRBV20-1 and TRBJ2-3; 14 bases fit TRBD2. The TCR sequence derives from a human donor in good health. Some clones in this sample may be carry-over from other donors' samples. Material: whole blood. The chain's CDR3 is CSARMTGLAGDRDTQYF. The DNA for the CDR3 is TGCAGTGCTAGGATGACGGGACTAGCGGGAGATAGAGATACGCAGTATTTT.